This entry is about one T cell receptor beta chain. Its cognate antigen has yet to be identified. Nothing much larger sits one base from this clone, and base qualities are not available. The CDR3 sequence holds 14 residues, the cysteine and phenylalanine included. Only the CDR3 region is kept as DNA, spanning 42 bases read in frame from base 1. The germline V and J ends show losses of 6 bases and 9 bases respectively, and no gene match explains 7 bases of the junction. CDR1 and CDR2 are drawn from the germline V gene: SGHTA, FQGTGA. Libraries were prepared through the immunoSEQ multiplex PCR assay. TCRdb holds this immuneACCESS table with in-frame rearrangements only. Some clones are missing; in checked studies, unresolved V genes explain under half, and the rest has no known cause. For this sample there are under 50,000 clones; 79% appear just once. The ten most abundant clones make up around a quarter of the sample.

The study tested focal radiation therapy combined with CTLA-4 blockade (ipilimumab) in patients with chemo-refractory metastatic non-small-cell lung cancer. The sample comes from a study of radiotherapy plus CTLA-4 blockade in lung cancer (dated by TCRdb to 2016 to 2018). General notes on the study: Objective responses were observed in 18% of enrolled patients, and disease control was achieved in around 30%. General findings and caveats noted by the study authors: TCR clones derived from tumors expanded in peripheral blood after treatment with radiotherapy and ipilimumab. Early dynamic changes in blood T cell clones, together with increased serum interferon-beta after radiation, were reported as the strongest predictors of response.

The input for sequencing was peripheral blood, taken from a patient treated with radiotherapy plus ipilimumab. The clonotype comes from a human donor with non-small cell lung cancer that progressed on radiotherapy plus ipilimumab. The chain is assembled from TRBV7-3 and TRBJ2-2, with TRBD1 identical over 10 junction bases. The CDR3 loop reads CASSRGTGARELFF. The bases read TGTGCCAGCAGTCGAGGGACAGGGGCTCGGGAGCTGTTTTTT.